This TCR beta chain was sequenced in a study of cytomegalovirus exposure and HLA in healthy donors. Study outcomes and limitations: Reports indicate that TCR beta sequences accurately predicted the HLA-A and HLA-B alleles of most subjects. Cytomegalovirus-associated TCR beta chains were listed, numbering approximately 150. Sequencing artifact likely explains a cluster of highly shared sequence variants.

The CDR3 contains 14 residues. The germline V gene encodes CDR1 SNHLY and CDR2 FYNNEI. V was shortened by 7 bases and J by 3 bases, with 12 bases between the two germline ends. The PCR made use of 60 Vbeta and 13 Jbeta primers. The protocol was immunoSEQ multiplex PCR, while the TCRdb copy is restricted to in-frame clones and leaves out a portion. The data hold 200,000 or so clones, with around 85% observed a single time. As for this clone: Its antigen remains unknown.

The sequenced sample consisted of PBMCs. The source is a middle-aged man in good health and CMV-seronegative. The J gene is TRBJ2-2, the V gene TRBV2, with D maybe TRBD2 (5 bases). The CDR3 DNA is TGTGCCAGCAAGCTAGCACGGGACACCGGGGAGCTGTTTTTT. It specifies CASKLARDTGELFF. The complete variable domain, with remaining parts taken from reference TRBV2 and TRBJ2-2, reads EPEVTQTPSHQVTQMGQEVILRCVPISNHLYFYWYRQILGQKVEFLVSFYNNEISEKSEIFDDQFSVERPDGSNFTLKIRSTKLEDSAMYFCASKLARDTGELFFGEGSRLTVL.